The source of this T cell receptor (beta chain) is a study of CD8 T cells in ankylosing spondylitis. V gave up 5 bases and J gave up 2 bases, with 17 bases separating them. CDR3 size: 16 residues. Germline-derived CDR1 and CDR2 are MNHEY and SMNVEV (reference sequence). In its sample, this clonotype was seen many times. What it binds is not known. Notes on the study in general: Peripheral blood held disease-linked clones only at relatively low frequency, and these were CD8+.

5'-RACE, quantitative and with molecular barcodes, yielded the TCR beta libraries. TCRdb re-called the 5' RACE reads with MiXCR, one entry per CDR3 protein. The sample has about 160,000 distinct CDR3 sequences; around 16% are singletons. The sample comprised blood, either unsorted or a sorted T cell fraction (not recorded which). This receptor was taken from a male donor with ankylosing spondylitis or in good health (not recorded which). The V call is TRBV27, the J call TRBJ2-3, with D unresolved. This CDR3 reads CASSLSFSPHTDTQYF. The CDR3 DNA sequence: TGTGCCAGCAGTCTCTCGTTCAGTCCCCACACAGATACGCAGTATTTT.